The entry that follows covers one TCR beta chain sequence. The antigen is not known. This entry comes from a study of cytomegalovirus exposure and HLA in healthy donors. The study's findings and limits: Subsequent analysis showed first-cohort TCR clusters tending to co-occur in 120 or so validation repertoires. Rarity characterized most TCR sequences, yet some public TCRs appeared in many donors.

TCRdb's table, derived via immunoSEQ multiplex PCR, lists solely in-frame clones and lacks some. The sample yields under 300,000 clones, around 86% seen once. Germline CDR1 and CDR2: SGDLS and YYNGEE. V gave up 3 bases and J gave up 4 bases, with 13 bases separating them. This CDR3 has 14 residues. The rearrangement uses TRBV9 and TRBJ1-1; TRBD1 might be the D (6 bases). Sequencing was performed on PBMCs. The clonotype originates from a woman in her 30s in good health and CMV-seropositive. CDR3 amino acids: CASSEGGYTTEAFF. As DNA, the CDR3 is TGTGCCAGCAGCGAGGGGGGGTACACCACTGAAGCTTTCTTT.